The 18 T cell receptor beta chains below were found in one sample sequenced in a study of T cell responses to AZD1222 COVID-19 vaccine. TCRdb's table, derived via immunoSEQ multiplex PCR, lists solely in-frame clones and lacks some. The table lists 95,000 to 150,000 clones, around nine tenths of them singletons. This specimen was peripheral blood, taken on day 0 of AZD1222 vaccination. The receptor source for this set is an adult in good health.

The chain employs TRBV2 and TRBJ1-1, with D uncertain. Trimming took 8 bases from V and 11 from J, leaving 18 bases between them. Germline V gene lookup returns CDR1 SNHLY and CDR2 FYNNEI. This CDR3 spans 12 amino acids. The CDR3 here is CASLDYLLVAFF. CDR3 coding DNA: TGTGCCAGCCTTGACTACTTACTCGTGGCTTTCTTT.

The chain joins TRBV19 to TRBJ2-7; 7 nucleotides align to TRBD2. The ends lost 10 bases at V and 7 bases at J; junction bases unmatched: 19. The CDR3 consists of 15 residues. Looked up from germline, CDR1 is LNHDA and CDR2 is SQIVND (reference sequence). The CDR3 here is CATRSGGSLTEEQYF. The CDR3 DNA follows: TGTGCCACTAGATCGGGCGGGAGTCTAACGGAGGAGCAGTACTTC.

This clone came up once. The gene calls are TRBV5-5 and TRBJ2-3, with a possible D match to TRBD2 (6 bases). Trimming took 2 bases from V and 4 from J, leaving 17 bases between them. This CDR3 contains 16 residues. The germline CDR1 and CDR2 sequences are SGHKS and YYEKEE (reference sequence). The CDR3 DNA sequence: TGTGCCAGCAGCTTTCATTTTAGAGCTAGCGCAGATACGCAGTATTTT. Translation: CASSFHFRASADTQYF. Filled out from reference TRBV5-5 and TRBJ2-3, the complete variable domain reads DAGVTQSPTHLIKTRGQQVTLRCSPISGHKSVSWYQQVLGQGPQFIFQYYEKEERGRGNFPDRFSARQFPNYSSELNVNALLLGDSALYLCASSFHFRASADTQYFGPGTRLTVL.

This rearrangement joins TRBV12-3 or TRBV12-4 to TRBJ1-5, with D unresolved. The CDR3 consists of 12 residues. V was trimmed by 6 bases and J by 0 bases, leaving 3 bases between them. This CDR3 reads CASRNSNQPQHF. The CDR3 bases are TGTGCCAGCAGAAATAGCAATCAGCCCCAGCATTTT.

The chain has TRBV27 and TRBJ2-3; no clear D. Germline V gene sequence: CDR1 MNHEY, CDR2 SMNVEV (reference sequence). The CDR3 loop spans 14 amino acids. Trimming stripped 3 bases from V and 3 bases from J, with 10 bases between. In DNA, the CDR3 is TGTGCCAGCAGTTTGCTAGAACGGACAGATACGCAGTATTTT. Its translation is CASSLLERTDTQYF.

This clone turned up a few times. The V and J genes are TRBV6-5 and TRBJ1-1; D call uncertain. Germline CDR1 MNHEY, CDR2 SVGAGI. There are 13 residues in the CDR3. Trimming pared 3 bases from V and 1 base from J, leaving 6 bases between. For the CDR3, the DNA is TGTGCCAGCAGTTATAGGTCGAACACTGAAGCTTTCTTT. Amino acids: CASSYRSNTEAFF.

This chain joins TRBV2 and TRBJ2-5, with D tentatively TRBD1 or TRBD2 (7 bases each). Germline V gene sequence: CDR1 SNHLY, CDR2 FYNNEI. Trimming took off 5 bases at V and 4 bases at J, with 26 bases between the two ends. The CDR3 contains 18 residues. Written as DNA, the CDR3 is TGTGCCAGCAGTTCCCCAGGGGGGGCCGGTCGCTTACGAGAGACCCAGTACTTC. Amino acids: CASSSPGGAGRLRETQYF.

This rearrangement joins TRBV5-1 to TRBJ1-1, with TRBD1 matching over 11 bases. This CDR3 contains 15 residues. The germline CDR1 and CDR2 sequences are SGHRS and YFSETQ. Trimming cost V 4 bases and J 0 bases; bases outside gene matches: 2. CDR3 DNA sequence: TGCGCCAGCAGCCGGGACAGGGGGATGAACACTGAAGCTTTCTTT. This sequence encodes CASSRDRGMNTEAFF.

This clone was observed at least ten times. This chain connects TRBV6-6 to TRBJ2-1; 14 bases fit TRBD2. V trimming: 8 bases; J trimming: 1 base; junction bases outside the gene matches: 4. This CDR3 contains 16 residues. The V gene's germline CDR1 is MNHNY and CDR2 SVGAGI (reference sequence). This CDR3 is CASCRLAGGSYNEQFF. In DNA, the CDR3 is TGTGCCAGCTGTCGACTAGCGGGGGGGTCCTACAATGAGCAGTTCTTC.

The gene calls are TRBV12-3 or TRBV12-4 and TRBJ1-3; 7 positions agree with TRBD1. V shed 6 bases and J 3 bases; nucleotides not matched to a gene: 2. There are 13 residues in the CDR3. CDR3 coding DNA: TGTGCCAGCAGAACAGGGGTTGGAAACACCATATATTTT. Translation: CASRTGVGNTIYF.

This chain connects TRBV5-1 to TRBJ1-2, with 8 bases matching TRBD1. CDR3 length: 16 amino acids. The J segment lost 3 bases and the V segment lost 0 bases, leaving 7 bases of the junction unmatched. Germline V gene data show CDR1 as SGHRS and CDR2 as YFSETQ. The chain's CDR3 is CASSLGPGGAYYGYTF. The DNA for the CDR3 is TGCGCCAGCAGCTTGGGGCCAGGGGGCGCTTACTATGGCTACACCTTC. Supplemented by reference TRBV5-1 and TRBJ1-2, the full variable domain reads KAGVTQTPRYLIKTRGQQVTLSCSPISGHRSVSWYQQTPGQGLQFLFEYFSETQRNKGNFPGRFSGRQFSNSRSEMNVSTLELGDSALYLCASSLGPGGAYYGYTFGSGTRLTVV.

This clone was recorded only once. This chain connects TRBV4-3 to TRBJ2-2; 8 bases are a match to TRBD1. Germline CDR1 reads LGHNA; CDR2 reads YSLEER. There are 15 residues in the CDR3. The V segment lost 2 bases and the J segment 7 bases; nucleotides outside the gene matches: 6. DNA of the CDR3: TGCGCCAGCAGCCAATTACAGGGGGGAAGCGGGGAGCTGTTTTTT. Protein sequence: CASSQLQGGSGELFF.

This chain links TRBV5-5 with TRBJ1-2; D remains ambiguous. CDR1 is SGHKS, CDR2 YYEKEE, per germline (reference sequence). Trimming pared 0 bases from V and 6 bases from J, leaving 15 bases between. The CDR3 is 15 amino acids. CDR3 protein: CASSLGFVGVDGYTF. CDR3 sequence (DNA): TGTGCCAGCAGCTTGGGGTTCGTGGGAGTGGATGGCTACACCTTC.

V and J are TRBV6-2 or TRBV6-3 and TRBJ1-6; D is possibly TRBD1 (6 bases). The length of the CDR3 is 17 residues. Germline lookup yields CDR1 MNHEY and CDR2 SVGEGT. V shed 5 bases and J shed 8 bases, with 22 bases lying between them. CDR3 protein: CASSGQTAWRMDSPLHF. CDR3 DNA sequence: TGTGCCAGCAGTGGACAGACCGCATGGAGGATGGATTCACCCCTCCACTTT.

V is TRBV2 and J is TRBJ2-7, with TRBD1 identical over 10 bases. The CDR3 runs 13 residues. Losses at the gene ends were 6 bases for V and 11 bases for J; bases not matched to a gene: 10. Germline V gives CDR1 SNHLY, CDR2 FYNNEI. CDR3 DNA sequence: TGTGCCAGCAGAGGGGGACAGGGGATGATCGAGTACTTC. Encoded protein: CASRGGQGMIEYF.

This clone was seen once. The CDR3 is CASSRAGREQYF. The CDR3 region has the DNA TGTGCCAGCAGTCGGGCAGGGCGCGAGCAGTACTTC. V is TRBV28 and J is TRBJ2-7, with D possibly TRBD1 on 5 matching bases. V was shortened by 5 bases and J by 6 bases, with 11 bases between the two germline ends. Looked up from germline, CDR1 is MDHEN and CDR2 is SYDVKM. The CDR3 spans 12 residues.

This clone appeared a few times. The chain links TRBV18 to TRBJ1-3; D not certain. The germline V gene has CDR1 KGHSH and CDR2 LQKENI. This CDR3 is built from 14 residues. V lost 4 bases to trimming and J lost 0 bases, with 7 bases between them. The CDR3 sequence: CASSLSSSGNTIYF. The CDR3, as DNA: TGTGCCAGCTCACTTTCCAGCTCTGGAAACACCATATATTTT.

The V gene is TRBV7-2, the J gene TRBJ1-2; no definite D call. The CDR3 covers 16 residues. V shed 5 bases and J shed 2 bases, with 18 bases lying between them. Germline CDR1 is SGHTA and CDR2 is FQGNSA. The CDR3 region is CASSPSQPRLNYGYTF. The CDR3 coding sequence is TGTGCCAGCAGCCCGTCTCAGCCAAGATTAAACTATGGCTACACCTTC.